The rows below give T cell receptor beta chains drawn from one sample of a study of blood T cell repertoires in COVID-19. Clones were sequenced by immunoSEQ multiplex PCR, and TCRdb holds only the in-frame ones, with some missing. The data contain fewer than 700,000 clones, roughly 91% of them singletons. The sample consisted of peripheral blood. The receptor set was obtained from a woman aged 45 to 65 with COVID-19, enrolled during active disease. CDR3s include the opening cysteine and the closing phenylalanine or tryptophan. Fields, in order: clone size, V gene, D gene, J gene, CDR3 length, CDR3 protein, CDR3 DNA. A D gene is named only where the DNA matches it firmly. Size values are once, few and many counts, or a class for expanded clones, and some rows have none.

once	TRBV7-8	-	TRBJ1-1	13	CASSYTRNTEAFF	TGTGCCAGCAGCTATACACGGAACACTGAAGCTTTCTTT
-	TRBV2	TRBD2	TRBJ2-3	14	CASRASGGTDTQYF	TGTGCCAGCAGAGCTAGCGGGGGCACAGATACGCAGTATTTT
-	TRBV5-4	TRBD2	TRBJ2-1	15	CASSFGGLRANEQFF	TGTGCCAGCAGCTTTGGGGGACTACGGGCCAATGAGCAGTTCTTC
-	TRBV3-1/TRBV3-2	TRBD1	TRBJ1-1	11	CASSIQGAAFF	TGTGCCAGCAGCATTCAGGGGGCGGCTTTCTTT
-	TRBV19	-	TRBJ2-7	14	CASSNRTDSYEQYF	TGTGCCAGTAGTAACAGGACAGACTCCTACGAGCAGTACTTC
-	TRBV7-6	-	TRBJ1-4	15	CASSLVARTNEKLFF	TGTGCCAGCAGCTTAGTGGCACGAACTAATGAAAAACTGTTTTTT
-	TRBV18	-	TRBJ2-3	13	CASSPGDTDTQYF	TGTGCCAGCTCACCCGGAGACACAGATACGCAGTATTTT
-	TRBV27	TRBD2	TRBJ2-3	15	CASSLAGAYTDTQYF	TGTGCCAGCAGTCTAGCGGGGGCCTACACAGATACGCAGTATTTT
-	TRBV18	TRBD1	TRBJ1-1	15	CASSPSGGRYTEAFF	TGTGCCAGCTCACCATCAGGGGGGAGGTACACTGAAGCTTTCTTT
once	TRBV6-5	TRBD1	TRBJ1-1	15	CASTPTGGMNTEAFF	TGTGCCAGCACCCCGACAGGGGGCATGAACACTGAAGCTTTCTTT
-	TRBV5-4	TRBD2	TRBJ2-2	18	CASSRGGNLAGDTGELFF	TGTGCCAGCAGCCGGGGAGGGAACTTAGCGGGGGACACCGGGGAGCTGTTTTTT
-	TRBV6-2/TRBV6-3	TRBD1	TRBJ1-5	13	CASSPDRFEPQHF	TGTGCCAGCAGCCCGGACAGGTTTGAGCCCCAGCATTTT
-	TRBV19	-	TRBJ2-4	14	CASSIQGGAYIQYF	TGTGCCAGTAGTATTCAGGGGGGTGCTTACATTCAGTACTTC
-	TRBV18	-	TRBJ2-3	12	CASSLMTDTQYF	TGTGCCAGCTCACTCATGACAGATACGCAGTATTTT
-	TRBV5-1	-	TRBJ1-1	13	CASSQGPSTEAFF	TGCGCCAGCAGCCAGGGGCCGAGCACTGAAGCTTTCTTT
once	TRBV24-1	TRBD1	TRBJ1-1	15	CATSAGGTGVTEAFF	TGTGCCACCAGTGCAGGAGGGACAGGGGTCACTGAAGCTTTCTTT
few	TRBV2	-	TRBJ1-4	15	CASKRGGSKYEKLFF	TGTGCCAGCAAACGGGGAGGAAGTAAATATGAAAAACTGTTTTTT
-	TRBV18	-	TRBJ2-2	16	CASSPLLVRSTGELFF	TGTGCCAGCTCACCACTGCTCGTAAGGAGCACCGGGGAGCTGTTTTTT
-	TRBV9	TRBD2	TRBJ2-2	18	CASSVMLAGGRGTGELFF	TGTGCCAGCAGCGTAATGTTAGCGGGGGGTCGTGGCACCGGGGAGCTGTTTTTT
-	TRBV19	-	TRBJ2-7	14	CASAMAVNSYEQYF	TGTGCCAGTGCCATGGCGGTTAACTCCTACGAGCAGTACTTC
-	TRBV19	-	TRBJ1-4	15	CASSQSQGNNEKLFF	TGTGCCAGTAGTCAAAGTCAGGGCAATAATGAAAAACTGTTTTTT
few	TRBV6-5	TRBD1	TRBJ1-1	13	CASRQGIYTEAFF	TGTGCCAGCAGACAGGGGATTTACACTGAAGCTTTCTTT